One sample yielded the 26 T cell receptor beta chains listed below, sequenced in a study of blood T cell repertoires in COVID-19. The repertoire was sequenced with immunoSEQ multiplex PCR; TCRdb's copy has only in-frame clones and lacks some. The data show some 320,000 clones, 90% seen once. Sequenced: PBMCs or T cells enriched from blood (not recorded which). The receptors originated from a woman aged 25 to 39 who had been exposed to COVID-19.

The count of this clone is one. The chain uses TRBV7-6 and TRBJ1-6, with 7 bases identical to TRBD1. Germline V gives CDR1 SGHVS, CDR2 FNYEAQ. Trimming took 5 bases from V and 7 from J; bases not matched to a gene: 5. This CDR3 spans 14 amino acids. The CDR3 loop reads CASSHRGNNSPLHF. The CDR3 DNA sequence: TGTGCCAGCAGCCACAGGGGTAACAATTCACCCCTCCACTTT.

This rearrangement joins TRBV6-5 to TRBJ1-3; TRBD1 aligns across 7 bases. V shed 10 bases, J shed 0 bases, and the junction held 9 bases outside the gene matches. This CDR3 is 15 amino acids long. Per germline, CDR1 MNHEY and CDR2 SVGAGI. This CDR3 is CAIRIQGHSGNTIYF. The CDR3 DNA reads as TGTGCCATAAGGATACAGGGGCACTCTGGAAACACCATATATTTT.

This chain joins TRBV5-6 and TRBJ2-1; the match to TRBD1 covers 7 bases. V shed 5 bases, J shed 7 bases, and the junction held 6 bases outside the gene matches. The CDR3 runs to 13 residues. Per germline, CDR1 SGHDT and CDR2 YYEEEE. The DNA of the CDR3 is TGTGCCAGCAGGTATAGGGGGCGGAATGAGCAGTTCTTC. This sequence encodes CASRYRGRNEQFF.

V and J are TRBV9 and TRBJ2-7; tentative D call: TRBD1 (6 bases). Germline values: CDR1 SGDLS, CDR2 YYNGEE. Trimming pared 4 bases from V and 3 bases from J, leaving 17 bases between. The CDR3 covers 15 residues. The CDR3 spells CASSQGGTPIYEQYF. The CDR3 DNA reads TGTGCCAGCAGCCAAGGGGGTACCCCTATCTACGAGCAGTACTTC.

J is TRBJ1-1 and V is TRBV25-1; tentatively, D is TRBD1 (5 bases). V lost 3 bases to trimming and J lost 1 base, with 9 bases between them. Germline-derived CDR1 and CDR2 are MGHDK and SYGVNS. This CDR3 comprises 14 residues. In nucleotides, the CDR3 is TGTGCCAGCAGTGATCTAACAGGGAACACTGAAGCTTTCTTT. Amino acids: CASSDLTGNTEAFF.

The J gene is TRBJ1-6, the V gene TRBV2; D not resolved. The CDR3 extends over 16 amino acids. V lost 7 bases, J lost 0 bases, and 13 bases lay in between. CDR1 is SNHLY, CDR2 FYNNEI, per germline. The CDR3 DNA reads TGTGCCAGCACCTCCGGGTGGAGCTCCTATAATTCACCCCTCCACTTT. Its protein product is CASTSGWSSYNSPLHF. The full variable domain, completed using reference TRBV2 and TRBJ1-6, is EPEVTQTPSHQVTQMGQEVILRCVPISNHLYFYWYRQILGQKVEFLVSFYNNEISEKSEIFDDQFSVERPDGSNFTLKIRSTKLEDSAMYFCASTSGWSSYNSPLHFGNGTRLTVT.

The chain has TRBV6-5 and TRBJ1-3; unclear D gene. V shed 7 bases and J shed 4 bases, with 14 bases lying between them. This CDR3 is 14 amino acids long. Germline V gene lookup returns CDR1 MNHEY and CDR2 SVGAGI. The CDR3 region is CASKTGTGGNTIYF. CDR3 bases: TGTGCCAGCAAAACCGGCACGGGAGGAAACACCATATATTTT.

This chain links TRBV4-3 with TRBJ1-2; 7 nucleotides line up with TRBD1. The CDR3 loop spans 14 amino acids. V was clipped by 1 base and J by 13 bases; unmatched bases: 12. Germline assignment: CDR1 LGHNA and CDR2 YSLEER. CDR3 DNA sequence: TGCGCCAGCAGCCAAGTTCACGGTAGGGGGCGCCGCACCTTC. Protein: CASSQVHGRGRRTF.

V usage is TRBV19 and J usage is TRBJ2-4; TRBD1 matches 11 bases. V lost 6 bases and J lost 2; bases outside the gene matches: 6. The length of the CDR3 is 16 residues. Germline CDR1 LNHDA, CDR2 SQIVND (reference sequence). CDR3 DNA: TGTGCCAGTAGGAGGACAGGGGGCTTTACCAAAAACATTCAGTACTTC. Its protein product is CASRRTGGFTKNIQYF.

This clone appeared once. This CDR3 reads CASSLKLGRFGTGRWVTEAFF. DNA for the CDR3: TGTGCCAGCAGCTTAAAACTCGGACGATTTGGGACAGGGCGGTGGGTTACTGAAGCTTTCTTT. The J gene is TRBJ1-1, the V gene TRBV7-3, with TRBD1 identical over 9 bases. V lost 1 base to trimming and J lost 5 bases; unmatched junction nucleotides: 23. CDR1 and CDR2 from the germline V gene are SGHTA and FQGTGA. The CDR3 is made up of 21 amino acids.

This clone came up a few times. The genes are TRBV7-3 and TRBJ1-1, with D maybe TRBD1 (6 bases). CDR1 and CDR2 (germline): SGHTA, FQGTGA. The CDR3 consists of 15 residues. With 5 bases removed from V and 2 bases from J, the gap between germline ends came to 15 bases. This CDR3 is CASSPQGSGNTEAFF. The CDR3 DNA reads TGTGCCAGCAGCCCTCAGGGGAGTGGAAACACTGAAGCTTTCTTT.

The chain employs TRBV15 and TRBJ2-3; D gene unclear. The CDR3 runs to 15 residues. In germline, CDR1 is LNHNV, CDR2 YYDKDF (reference sequence). V gave up 5 bases and J gave up 6 bases, with 18 bases separating them. The CDR3 nucleotides are TGTGCCACCAGCCTAGAACACATCGATGGGGATACGCAGTATTTT. This gives the protein CATSLEHIDGDTQYF.

The sample holds a few counts of this clone. In the same sample, other DNA sequences code for this CDR3. The rearrangement joins TRBV19 to TRBJ2-7, with 9 bases fitting TRBD2. The CDR3 loop spans 15 amino acids. After removal of 3 bases from V and 3 bases from J, the junction contained 6 bases not matched to a gene. Germline V gene sequence: CDR1 LNHDA, CDR2 SQIVND (reference sequence). In DNA form, the CDR3 reads TGTGCCAGTAGTATCGGTAGCGGGGGCTACTACGAGCAGTACTTC. It is translated as CASSIGSGGYYEQYF.

V usage is TRBV11-2 and J usage is TRBJ2-1; perhaps TRBD2 as D (6 bases). CDR1 is SGHAT, CDR2 FQNNGV, per germline. Trimming shortened V by 6 bases and J by 5 bases, and 17 bases separated the two germline ends. CDR3 length: 15 amino acids. CDR3 protein: CASRYRDSLNNEQFF. In nucleotides, the CDR3 is TGTGCCAGCAGGTACCGGGACTCCCTGAACAATGAGCAGTTCTTC. Full variable domain (missing parts from reference TRBV11-2 and TRBJ2-1): EAGVAQSPRYKIIEKRQSVAFWCNPISGHATLYWYQQILGQGPKLLIQFQNNGVVDDSQLPKDRFSAERLKGVDSTLKIQPAKLEDSAVYLCASRYRDSLNNEQFFGPGTRLTVL.

The chain employs TRBV25-1 and TRBJ1-2, with 7 bases fitting TRBD1. Losses at the gene ends were 5 bases for V and 6 bases for J; bases not matched to a gene: 9. The CDR3 is made up of 14 amino acids. CDR1 and CDR2 from the germline V gene are MGHDK and SYGVNS. CDR3 amino acids: CASSFTGELHGYTF. The CDR3 coding sequence is TGTGCCAGCAGTTTCACAGGGGAACTCCATGGCTACACCTTC.

This clone was seen just once. The V call is TRBV3-1 (or the pseudogene TRBV3-2), the J call TRBJ2-2; D is undetermined. The CDR3 is made up of 13 amino acids. Germline V gives CDR1 LGHDT, CDR2 YNNKEL (reference sequence). The V gene lost 1 base and the J gene lost 6 bases, with 6 bases spanning the gap. The CDR3: CASSQVSAGELFF. CDR3 DNA sequence: TGTGCCAGCAGCCAAGTTTCGGCCGGGGAGCTGTTTTTT.

This chain uses TRBV19 with TRBJ1-1; maybe TRBD1 (6 bases). Germline values: CDR1 LNHDA, CDR2 SQIVND (reference sequence). The CDR3 loop spans 15 amino acids. The ends were cut back, 7 bases at V and 1 base at J, with 16 bases in the middle. DNA of the CDR3: TGTGCCAGTAACTCACAGGGTCGGAAGAACACTGAAGCTTTCTTT. Protein product: CASNSQGRKNTEAFF.

The chain couples TRBV9 to TRBJ1-2; the match to TRBD1 covers 7 bases. The CDR3 length is 14 residues. The ends lost 0 bases at V and 7 bases at J; junction bases unmatched: 6. CDR1 SGDLS and CDR2 YYNGEE come from the germline V gene. The CDR3 sequence: CASSVDRGFIGYTF. DNA of the CDR3: TGTGCCAGCAGCGTAGACAGGGGTTTTATTGGCTACACCTTC. Full variable domain (remainder filled in from reference TRBV9 and TRBJ1-2): DSGVTQTPKHLITATGQRVTLRCSPRSGDLSVYWYQQSLDQGLQFLIQYYNGEERAKGNILERFSAQQFPDLHSELNLSSLELGDSALYFCASSVDRGFIGYTFGSGTRLTVV.

The chain recombines TRBV2 with TRBJ2-5, with a possible D match to TRBD1 (6 bases). In germline, CDR1 is SNHLY, CDR2 FYNNEI. The CDR3 runs 13 residues. V lost 3 bases and J 3 bases, leaving 8 bases between the germline ends. This chain's CDR3 is CASSDRGEETQYF. The CDR3, as DNA: TGTGCCAGCAGTGACAGGGGAGAAGAGACCCAGTACTTC. The full variable domain, rest sourced from reference TRBV2 and TRBJ2-5, is EPEVTQTPSHQVTQMGQEVILRCVPISNHLYFYWYRQILGQKVEFLVSFYNNEISEKSEIFDDQFSVERPDGSNFTLKIRSTKLEDSAMYFCASSDRGEETQYFGPGTRLLVL.

In the case of this clone: Other nucleotide sequences in the sample specify the same CDR3. The genes are TRBV29-1 and TRBJ1-1; TRBD1 agrees at 9 bases. This CDR3 contains 13 residues. Germline V gene sequence: CDR1 SQVTM, CDR2 ANQGSEA. V lost 6 bases, J lost 2 bases, and 4 bases stayed unmatched. Written as DNA, the CDR3 is TGCAGCGTGCCGGGACAGGGAAACACTGAAGCTTTCTTT. Protein product: CSVPGQGNTEAFF.

V is TRBV11-2 and J is TRBJ1-1; D ambiguous. CDR3 length equals 15 residues. The V gene lost 2 bases and the J gene lost 7 bases, with 17 bases spanning the gap. CDR1 is SGHAT, CDR2 FQNNGV, per germline. The CDR3 reads CASSLRQSNRDEAFF. CDR3 bases: TGTGCCAGCAGCTTAAGACAATCGAATCGAGATGAAGCTTTCTTT.

The chain is built from TRBV7-9 and TRBJ1-1, with D possibly matching TRBD1 (6 bases). The CDR3 consists of 14 residues. Per germline, CDR1 SEHNR and CDR2 FQNEAQ (reference sequence). Deletions cut 5 bases from V and 0 bases from J, with 10 bases between. CDR3 in amino acids: CASSPGDLNTEAFF. In nucleotides, the CDR3 is TGTGCCAGCAGCCCAGGGGATCTGAACACTGAAGCTTTCTTT.

About this clone: Compared with germline, one end of the junction differs, possibly owing to a read error. The chain couples TRBV7-2 to TRBJ1-2, with D possibly matching TRBD1 (6 bases). Germline V lookup: CDR1 SGHTA, CDR2 FQGNSA. The CDR3 consists of 13 residues. The CDR3 DNA reads as TGTGCCAGCAGCTTATGGGACGCTGGGGGCTACACTTTC. It specifies CASSLWDAGGYTF.

The chain employs TRBV7-8 and TRBJ1-4, with TRBD1 as a possible D gene (5 bases). Germline CDR1 and CDR2: SGHVS and FQNEAQ. Deletions cut 5 bases from V and 0 bases from J, with 16 bases between. This CDR3 region has 17 residues. The CDR3 DNA sequence: TGTGCCAGCAGCCTCCTGGTGGGGCGTGCAACTAATGAAAAACTGTTTTTT. Translation gives CASSLLVGRATNEKLFF.

The rearrangement uses TRBV5-1 and TRBJ1-6; tentative D call: TRBD1 (5 bases). Germline CDR1 SGHRS, CDR2 YFSETQ. This CDR3 region has 16 residues. With 4 bases removed from V and 6 bases from J, the gap between germline ends came to 17 bases. For the CDR3, the DNA is TGCGCCAGCAGCCCCGGGTTTCAGGGCGGTAATTCACCCCTCCACTTT. It yields the protein CASSPGFQGGNSPLHF.

This chain links TRBV4-2 with TRBJ2-7; D gene ambiguous. CDR3 size: 13 residues. The ends were cut back, 1 base at V and 3 bases at J, with 7 bases in the middle. Looked up from germline, CDR1 is LGHNA and CDR2 is YNFKEQ. The CDR3 DNA follows: TGTGCCAGCAGCCAAGGTGGCAGCTACGAGCAGTACTTC. Translating gives CASSQGGSYEQYF.